This T cell receptor beta chain was found in a study of T cell responses to AZD1222 COVID-19 vaccine. Turning to the study itself: Second doses were pooled across both intervals (about 4 or about 12 weeks). Findings and caveats of the study: In the spike-specific TCR repertoire, nearly half reportedly target unmutated variant regions.

The method was immunoSEQ multiplex PCR; TCRdb's version includes in-frame clones alone and lacks a portion of them. The table lists fewer than 150,000 clones, roughly 80% of them singletons. V trimming: 0 bases; J trimming: 5 bases; junction bases outside the gene matches: 6. Germline CDR1 reads SGHRS; CDR2 reads YFSETQ. The CDR3 has 15 amino acids. Note on this clone: The antigen remains unidentified.

This sequence was found in an adult in good health. The sample in question was peripheral blood, obtained on day 0 of AZD1222 vaccination. The chain uses TRBV5-1 and TRBJ1-1; 8 bases agree with TRBD1. CDR3 residues: CASSLGQGANTEAFF. The CDR3 bases are TGCGCCAGCAGCTTGGGGCAGGGGGCTAATACTGAAGCTTTCTTT.